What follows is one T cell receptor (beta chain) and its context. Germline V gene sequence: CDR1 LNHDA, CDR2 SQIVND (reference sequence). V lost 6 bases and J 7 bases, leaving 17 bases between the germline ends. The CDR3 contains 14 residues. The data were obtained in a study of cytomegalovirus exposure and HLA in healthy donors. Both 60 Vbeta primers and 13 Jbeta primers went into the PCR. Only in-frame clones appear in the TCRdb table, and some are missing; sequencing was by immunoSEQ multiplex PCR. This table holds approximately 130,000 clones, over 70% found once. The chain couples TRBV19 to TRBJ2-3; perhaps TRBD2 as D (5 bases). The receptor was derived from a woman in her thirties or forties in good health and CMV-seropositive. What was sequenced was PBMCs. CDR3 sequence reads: CASSAGEWAHTQYF. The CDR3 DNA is TGTGCCAGTAGCGCCGGGGAGTGGGCACATACGCAGTATTTT.